The 31 T cell receptor beta chains listed next were all sequenced from one sample in a study of blood T cell repertoires in COVID-19. Generated by immunoSEQ multiplex PCR, the TCRdb table keeps only in-frame clones and is missing some. The sample lists 150,000 to 200,000 clones; approximately 88% were seen once. What was sequenced was PBMCs or T cells enriched from blood (not recorded which). The receptors were sampled from a woman younger than 30 who had recovered from COVID-19.

This clone showed up just a few times. V is TRBV30 and J is TRBJ1-5; D may be TRBD1 (6 bases). Germline lookup yields CDR1 GTSNPN and CDR2 SVGIG (reference sequence). V was pared by 5 bases and J by 4 bases, with 15 bases between. This CDR3 is 14 amino acids long. The CDR3 loop is CAWGKTGRNQPQHF. The CDR3 coding sequence is TGTGCCTGGGGAAAGACAGGACGAAATCAGCCCCAGCATTTT.

This clone was seen more than once but under ten times. The chain is built from TRBV11-3 and TRBJ2-7; no clear D. V lost 1 base, J lost 5 bases, and 9 bases lay in between. From germline, CDR1 is SGHNT and CDR2 YENEEA. There are 13 residues in the CDR3. The CDR3 protein is CASSLGASNEQYF. The CDR3 nucleotides are TGTGCCAGCAGCTTAGGAGCCTCAAACGAGCAGTACTTC.

This chain connects TRBV25-1 to TRBJ2-7, with TRBD2 identical over 7 bases. Trimming removed 2 bases from V and 3 bases from J; junction bases left unmatched: 1. The CDR3 runs 13 residues. The germline CDR1 and CDR2 sequences are MGHDK and SYGVNS. In DNA form, the CDR3 reads TGTGCCAGCAGTGAAGGGGACTACTACGAGCAGTACTTC. Amino acids: CASSEGDYYEQYF.

The V gene is TRBV7-2, the J gene TRBJ2-5; possibly TRBD1 for D (7 bases). The CDR3 loop spans 12 amino acids. The ends were cut back, 5 bases at V and 4 bases at J, with 8 bases in the middle. CDR1 and CDR2 (germline): SGHTA, FQGNSA. The CDR3 sequence: CASSQGGETQYF. The CDR3 nucleotides are TGTGCCAGCAGCCAGGGGGGAGAGACCCAGTACTTC.

The chain joins TRBV13 to TRBJ2-7; 7 bases align to TRBD1. CDR1 is PRHDT and CDR2 is FYEKMQ in the germline V gene (reference sequence). The CDR3 is 15 amino acids. Trimming removed 4 bases from V and 7 bases from J; junction bases left unmatched: 13. The CDR3: CASSSGQPSIWEQYF. The CDR3 DNA is TGTGCCAGCAGCTCGGGACAGCCTTCAATTTGGGAGCAGTACTTC.

V gene TRBV5-1 combines with J gene TRBJ2-1, with TRBD1 matching 11 bases. Per germline, CDR1 SGHRS and CDR2 YFSETQ. J lost 10 bases, V lost 4 bases, and 13 bases had no gene match. This CDR3 has 16 residues. The DNA for the CDR3 is TGCGCCAGCAGCCCAGGACAGGGGGCCCTCGTGGGGGAGCAGTTCTTC. Protein: CASSPGQGALVGEQFF.

On this clone: This CDR3 is also generated by other DNA sequences in the sample. The CDR3 is CASSLRTSGNTDTQYF. The CDR3, as DNA: TGCGCCAGCAGCTTGAGGACTAGCGGAAACACAGATACGCAGTATTTT. The chain is built from TRBV5-1 and TRBJ2-3; 10 bases fit TRBD2. The ends lost 1 base at V and 2 bases at J; junction bases unmatched: 4. Germline lookup yields CDR1 SGHRS and CDR2 YFSETQ. The CDR3 runs 16 residues.

V and J are TRBV7-9 and TRBJ1-6; D unresolved. Germline CDR1 and CDR2: SEHNR and FQNEAQ (reference sequence). There are 13 residues in the CDR3. V was cut by 4 bases and J by 7 bases, with 8 bases left in between. CDR3 region: CASSSTVNSPLHF. DNA for the CDR3: TGTGCCAGCAGCTCAACAGTCAATTCACCCCTCCACTTT.

The chain joins TRBV7-2 to TRBJ1-6, with 7 bases identical to TRBD1. CDR3 length: 17 residues. Germline trimming cut 2 bases from V and 5 bases from J; bases unmatched to any gene: 9. CDR1 SGHTA and CDR2 FQGNSA come from the germline V gene. As DNA, the CDR3 is TGTGCCAGCAGCTTATTATATGGGGACAGCAATAATTCACCCCTCCACTTT. It yields the protein CASSLLYGDSNNSPLHF.

This clone was seen more than once but under ten times. The rearrangement uses TRBV27 and TRBJ1-2; no reliable D call. Germline V gene sequence: CDR1 MNHEY, CDR2 SMNVEV (reference sequence). The length of the CDR3 is 12 residues. Trimming removed 6 bases at V and 8 bases at J, with 13 bases between. The CDR3 region is CASSPVGGGYTF. CDR3 nucleotides: TGTGCCAGCAGCCCCGTGGGAGGCGGCTACACCTTC.

The chain couples TRBV3-1 (or the pseudogene TRBV3-2) to TRBJ2-6, with TRBD1 matching 10 bases. CDR1 and CDR2 (germline): LGHDT, YNNKEL (reference sequence). After removal of 5 bases from V and 0 bases from J, the junction contained 7 bases not matched to a gene. There are 18 residues in the CDR3. The CDR3 DNA is TGTGCCAGCAGCGGTGACAGGGGGCTAAACTCTGGGGCCAACGTCCTGACTTTC. It is translated as CASSGDRGLNSGANVLTF.

This clone was counted between two and nine times. This chain uses TRBV5-1 with TRBJ2-1, with D possibly matching TRBD2 (5 bases). CDR1 SGHRS and CDR2 YFSETQ come from the germline V gene. V dropped 4 bases and J dropped 10 bases, with 27 bases sitting between them. There are 17 residues in the CDR3. CDR3 amino acids: CASSPQSGLAATREQFF. The CDR3, as DNA: TGCGCCAGCAGCCCCCAGTCGGGGTTGGCGGCTACCAGGGAGCAGTTCTTC.

This clone was found once. The gene calls are TRBV15 and TRBJ1-5; D is undetermined. Trimming pared 1 base from V and 4 bases from J, leaving 11 bases between. The CDR3 covers 15 residues. In germline, CDR1 is LNHNV, CDR2 YYDKDF (reference sequence). The chain's CDR3 is CATSRVGQANQPQHF. The CDR3 bases are TGTGCCACCAGCAGAGTAGGCCAAGCGAATCAGCCCCAGCATTTT.

The genes are TRBV9 and TRBJ2-1; D possibly corresponds to TRBD1 (5 bases). CDR3 length: 15 amino acids. Trimming took 4 bases from V and 0 from J, leaving 11 bases between them. Germline lookup yields CDR1 SGDLS and CDR2 YYNGEE. CDR3 loop: CASSPNTGSYNEQFF. DNA of the CDR3: TGTGCCAGCAGCCCTAACACAGGCTCCTACAATGAGCAGTTCTTC.

This chain uses TRBV20-1 with TRBJ1-2, with D maybe TRBD1 (6 bases). CDR3 length equals 14 residues. V lost 3 bases and J 6 bases, leaving 17 bases between the germline ends. Germline-derived CDR1 and CDR2 are DFQATT and SNEGSKA (reference sequence). CDR3 region: CSASKPGVSNGYTF. The CDR3 DNA sequence: TGCAGTGCTAGTAAGCCAGGGGTTTCTAATGGCTACACCTTC.

The CDR3 coding sequence is TGCAGCGTTGCTTCAGGGGGCGAACTCACTGAAGCTTTCTTT. As protein: CSVASGGELTEAFF. The chain carries TRBV29-1 and TRBJ1-1; 8 bases match TRBD1. The CDR3 consists of 14 residues. V was clipped by 4 bases and J by 4 bases; unmatched bases: 8. Germline-derived CDR1 and CDR2 are SQVTM and ANQGSEA.

This chain uses TRBV27 with TRBJ2-7; perhaps TRBD1 as D (6 bases). Germline CDR1 MNHEY, CDR2 SMNVEV (reference sequence). V lost 2 bases to trimming and J lost 4 bases, with 9 bases between them. The CDR3 is made up of 13 amino acids. The CDR3 spells CASSLTTGYEQYF. The CDR3 bases are TGTGCCAGCAGTTTAACTACAGGGTACGAGCAGTACTTC.

The genes are TRBV11-3 and TRBJ2-1; 9 bases align to TRBD2. Germline V lookup: CDR1 SGHNT, CDR2 YENEEA. V lost 2 bases and J lost 4; bases outside the gene matches: 6. CDR3 length: 16 residues. The CDR3 bases are TGTGCCAGCAGCTTATCAGCGGGACTAGCTTACAATGAGCAGTTCTTC. As protein: CASSLSAGLAYNEQFF.

CDR3 in amino acids: CASRYADTQYF. CDR3 DNA: TGTGCCAGCAGGTATGCAGATACGCAGTATTTT. This rearrangement joins TRBV2 to TRBJ2-3, with D uncertain. Between the trimmed V and J ends, which lost 6 bases and 4 bases, there was a span of 5 bases. The CDR3 is 11 amino acids. The germline V gene has CDR1 SNHLY and CDR2 FYNNEI.

This sequence joins TRBV29-1 and TRBJ2-1, with 14 bases fitting TRBD2. V was pared by 5 bases and J by 5 bases, with 5 bases of the junction left unmatched. Germline-derived CDR1 and CDR2 are SQVTM and ANQGSEA. CDR3 length: 15 residues. CDR3: CSVPQGLAGDNEQFF. The CDR3 bases are TGCAGCGTTCCCCAGGGACTAGCGGGAGACAATGAGCAGTTCTTC.

This clone is medium-sized within its sample. The CDR3, as DNA: TGTGCCAGCAGCGTAGGAGGGGGGGCAGAGACCCAGTACTTC. This sequence encodes CASSVGGGAETQYF. This rearrangement joins TRBV9 to TRBJ2-5, with D maybe TRBD2 (7 bases). CDR3 length: 14 residues. V was cut by 0 bases and J by 4 bases, with 10 bases left in between. In germline, CDR1 is SGDLS, CDR2 YYNGEE.

The genes are TRBV11-3 and TRBJ2-1, with D uncertain. V gave up 5 bases and J gave up 5 bases, with 10 bases separating them. CDR3 size: 13 residues. Germline V gene sequence: CDR1 SGHNT, CDR2 YENEEA. The CDR3 bases are TGTGCCAGCAGCCGGAACAGCCACAATGAGCAGTTCTTC. Translated, it gives CASSRNSHNEQFF.

This chain connects TRBV19 to TRBJ2-5; 9 nucleotides match TRBD1. The V gene end was trimmed by 9 bases and the J gene end by 5 bases; junction bases not matched to a gene: 10. Germline CDR1 reads LNHDA; CDR2 reads SQIVND (reference sequence). The CDR3 runs to 14 residues. Here the CDR3 reads CASGLQGARETQYF. The CDR3 DNA is TGTGCCAGCGGTCTACAGGGGGCCCGGGAGACCCAGTACTTC.

This chain joins TRBV2 and TRBJ1-6, with 8 bases lining up with TRBD1. The germline gives CDR1 SNHLY, CDR2 FYNNEI. The CDR3 spans 13 residues. J was trimmed by 7 bases and V by 11 bases; bases with no gene match: 7. The CDR3 DNA reads as TGTGCCGCACCAGGACAGGGCAATTCACCCCTCCACTTT. Protein product: CAAPGQGNSPLHF.

This sequence joins TRBV19 and TRBJ1-2, with D uncertain. The CDR3 totals 13 residues. V was shortened by 5 bases and J by 1 base, with 8 bases between the two germline ends. Per germline, CDR1 LNHDA and CDR2 SQIVND (reference sequence). The chain's CDR3 is CASSRDINYGYTF. The CDR3 DNA reads as TGTGCCAGTAGTCGAGACATTAACTATGGCTACACCTTC.

This chain connects TRBV7-9 to TRBJ2-7; possible D gene TRBD2, 6 bases. In germline, CDR1 is SEHNR, CDR2 FQNEAQ (reference sequence). The V and J ends lost 1 base and 0 bases respectively, with 13 bases between them. The CDR3 sequence is 16 residues long. This chain's CDR3 is CASSLVGLASSYEQYF. The CDR3 nucleotides read TGTGCCAGCAGCTTAGTAGGTCTAGCGAGCTCCTACGAGCAGTACTTC.

J is TRBJ1-1 and V is TRBV7-8; D might be TRBD1 (5 bases). Germline-derived CDR1 and CDR2 are SGHVS and FQNEAQ. The CDR3 is 16 amino acids. Deletions cut 3 bases from V and 0 bases from J, with 14 bases between. CDR3 nucleotides: TGTGCCAGCAGCTTGGGGGGAACCAATTTGAACACTGAAGCTTTCTTT. Translation: CASSLGGTNLNTEAFF.

The V and J genes are TRBV7-2 and TRBJ2-7, with TRBD2 matching 8 bases. The V and J ends lost 3 bases and 2 bases, in that order; junction bases with no gene match: 6. The germline V gene encodes CDR1 SGHTA and CDR2 FQGNSA. This CDR3 is 15 amino acids long. DNA for the CDR3: TGTGCCAGCAGCTTGGGAAGCGGGAGCGCCTACGAGCAGTACTTC. Protein product: CASSLGSGSAYEQYF.

The J gene is TRBJ1-5, the V gene TRBV7-2, with D tentatively TRBD1 (6 bases). V lost 4 bases to trimming and J lost 7 bases, with 20 bases between them. The length of the CDR3 is 16 residues. Germline CDR1 reads SGHTA; CDR2 reads FQGNSA. The CDR3 DNA follows: TGTGCCAGCAGCTCTACTTCAGGGGTGAGCGGACAGCCCCAGCATTTT. Amino acids: CASSSTSGVSGQPQHF.

This clone was seen just once. This chain joins TRBV9 and TRBJ2-1; D may be TRBD2 (6 bases). This CDR3 is built from 14 residues. Germline CDR1 is SGDLS and CDR2 is YYNGEE. The V gene lost 3 bases and the J gene lost 9 bases, with 16 bases spanning the gap. CDR3 nucleotide sequence: TGTGCCAGCAGCGCCACTTGGGGGGAGGTTGAGCAGTTCTTC. Amino acids: CASSATWGEVEQFF. Combining the CDR3 with reference TRBV9 and TRBJ2-1 gives the whole variable domain DSGVTQTPKHLITATGQRVTLRCSPRSGDLSVYWYQQSLDQGLQFLIQYYNGEERAKGNILERFSAQQFPDLHSELNLSSLELGDSALYFCASSATWGEVEQFFGPGTRLTVL.

This chain links TRBV10-2 with TRBJ1-2; D remains unclear. V was trimmed by 5 bases and J by 2 bases, leaving 12 bases between them. Germline CDR1 is WSHSY and CDR2 is SAAADI. This CDR3 spans 14 amino acids. In nucleotides, the CDR3 is TGCGCCAGCAGTAGGCGGGAGCGGAACTATGGCTACACCTTC. This translates into CASSRRERNYGYTF.